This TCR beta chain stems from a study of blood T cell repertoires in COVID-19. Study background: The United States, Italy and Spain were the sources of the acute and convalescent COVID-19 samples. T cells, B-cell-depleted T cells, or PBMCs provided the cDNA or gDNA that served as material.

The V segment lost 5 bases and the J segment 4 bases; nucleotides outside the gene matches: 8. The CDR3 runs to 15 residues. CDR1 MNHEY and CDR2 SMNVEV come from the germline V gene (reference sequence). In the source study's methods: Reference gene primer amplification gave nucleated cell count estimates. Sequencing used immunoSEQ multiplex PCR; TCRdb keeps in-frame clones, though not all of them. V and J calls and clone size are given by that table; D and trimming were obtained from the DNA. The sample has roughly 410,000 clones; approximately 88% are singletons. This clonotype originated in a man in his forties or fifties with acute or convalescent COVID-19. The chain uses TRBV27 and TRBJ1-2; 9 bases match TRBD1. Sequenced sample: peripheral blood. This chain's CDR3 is CASSPNRGRIYGYTF. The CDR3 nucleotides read TGTGCCAGCAGTCCGAACAGGGGGCGGATCTATGGCTACACCTTC.